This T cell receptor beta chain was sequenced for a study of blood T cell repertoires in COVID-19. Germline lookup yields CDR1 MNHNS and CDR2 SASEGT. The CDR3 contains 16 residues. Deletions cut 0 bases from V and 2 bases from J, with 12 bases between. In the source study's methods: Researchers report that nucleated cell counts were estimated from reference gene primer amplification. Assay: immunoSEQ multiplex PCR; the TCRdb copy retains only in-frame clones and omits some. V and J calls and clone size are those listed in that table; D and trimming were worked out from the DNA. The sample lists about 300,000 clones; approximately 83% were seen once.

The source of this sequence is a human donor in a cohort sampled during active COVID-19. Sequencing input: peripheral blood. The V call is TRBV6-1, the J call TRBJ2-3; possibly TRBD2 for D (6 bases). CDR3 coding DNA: TGTGCCAGCAGTGAAGCGGGAGGAGGACACACAGATACGCAGTATTTT. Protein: CASSEAGGGHTDTQYF.